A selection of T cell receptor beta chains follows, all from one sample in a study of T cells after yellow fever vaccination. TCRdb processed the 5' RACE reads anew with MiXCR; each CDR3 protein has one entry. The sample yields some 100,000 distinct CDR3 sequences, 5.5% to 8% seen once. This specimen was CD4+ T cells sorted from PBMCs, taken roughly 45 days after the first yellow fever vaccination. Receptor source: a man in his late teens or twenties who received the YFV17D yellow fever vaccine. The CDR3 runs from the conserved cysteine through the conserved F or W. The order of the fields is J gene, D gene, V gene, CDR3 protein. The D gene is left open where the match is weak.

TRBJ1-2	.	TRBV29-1	CSVDRGNYGYTF
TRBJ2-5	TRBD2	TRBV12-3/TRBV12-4	CASSFRGLGPRETQYF
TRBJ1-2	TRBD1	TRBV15	CATRAGGDNYGYTF
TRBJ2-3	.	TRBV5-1	CASSFTHSTDTQYF
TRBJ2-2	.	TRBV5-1	CASSPGVNGELFF
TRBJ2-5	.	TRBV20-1	CSADQETQYF
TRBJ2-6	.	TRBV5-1	CASNPISGANVLTF
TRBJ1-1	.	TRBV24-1	CATSDLTGPNTEAFF
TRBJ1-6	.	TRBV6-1	CASSDQINSPLHF
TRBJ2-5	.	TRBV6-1	CASSEVVETQYF
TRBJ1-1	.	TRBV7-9	CASSDLKWAGNTEAFF
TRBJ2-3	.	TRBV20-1	CSARFVSDTQYF
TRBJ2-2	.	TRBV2	CASSETGFTGELFF
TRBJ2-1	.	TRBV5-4	CASSRTWTLSSYNEQFF
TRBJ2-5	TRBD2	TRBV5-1	CASSLAIWRGVSETQYF
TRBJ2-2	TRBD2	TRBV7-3	CASRPPGLAVAGELFF
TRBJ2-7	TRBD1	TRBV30	CARSQGVGVEQYF
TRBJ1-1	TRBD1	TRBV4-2	CASSQEKGTGITEAFF
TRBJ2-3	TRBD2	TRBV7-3	CASSRTSPTQYF
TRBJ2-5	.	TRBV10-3	CAIGTEQETQYF
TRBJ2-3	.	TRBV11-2	CAHESTRVHTQYF
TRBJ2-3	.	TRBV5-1	CASCLQHQGGTQYF
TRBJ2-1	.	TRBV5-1	CASSLEGQRNEQFF
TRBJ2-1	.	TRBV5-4	CASSLSGYNEQFF